The T cell receptor beta chain under discussion was sequenced for a study of T cells in narcolepsy (dated by TCRdb to the late 2010s). In terms of the full investigation: Patients with narcolepsy type 1 or type 2 (NT1, NT2) were enrolled in the study together with healthy control donors. Autoreactive T cells targeting hypocretin neuron self-antigens (hypocretin, TRIB2) were sought in narcolepsy patients, and TCR Vbeta sequencing was used to track clonotypes in blood and CSF. Results and caveats for the whole study, not just this receptor: HCRT-specific and TRIB2-specific autoreactive clonotypes were highlighted in plots that compared CD4+ T cell clonotypes in CSF versus blood from the same patient. Autoreactive clonotypes were reported to be detected serially in the blood of the same patients and of different patients, but not in the blood of healthy controls. Patients and controls had comparable numbers of sequenced blood memory CD4+ clonotypes, averaging about 39,000 and 35,000, respectively. Certain blood memory CD4+ repertoires from patients and controls had no sequences that matched autoreactive T cell clones.

The library was obtained by the immunoSEQ multiplex PCR assay. The table was pulled from immuneACCESS by TCRdb, which kept in-frame rearrangements only. Such tables lose some clones; where checked, under half of the loss comes from unresolved V genes, and the rest has no known cause. The sample table holds tens of thousands of clones, of which under 85% were seen once. The ten largest clones represent roughly 1.3% of the sample. For TCR Vbeta sequencing, memory CD4+ T cells were sorted ex vivo from the peripheral blood of narcolepsy patients and healthy controls. This clone was observed a few times. The antigen this receptor binds is unknown. Base qualities are not recorded, but no much larger clone differs from it by a single base. Trimming at the junction amounts to 3 bases on V and 8 bases on J, and the germline ends lie 14 bases apart. Based on the germline V gene, the CDR1 and CDR2 sequences are KGHSH and LQKENI. The CDR3, cysteine through phenylalanine, is 14 amino acids long. Only the CDR3 DNA stays, 42 bases, in frame from base 1.

This TCR came from a human donor with narcolepsy. This chain joins TRBV18 to TRBJ1-5; the D segment could be TRBD1, given 6 matching bases. The sample taken for sequencing was CD45RA- memory CD4+ T cells from PBMCs. This specimen's cell subset or site label, interpreted: memory T cells sorted ex vivo from peripheral blood. The nucleotides are TGTGCCAGCTCACCGACACAGGGTCCGGAGCCCCAGCATTTT. Translated, it gives CASSPTQGPEPQHF. This CDR3, with the reference TRBV18 and TRBJ1-5 proteins standing in past its ends, gives the full variable domain NAGVMQNPRHLVRRRGQEARLRCSPMKGHSHVYWYRQLPEEGLKFMVYLQKENIIDESGMPKERFSAEFPKEGPSILRIQQVVRGDSAAYFCASSPTQGPEPQHFGDGTRLSIL.